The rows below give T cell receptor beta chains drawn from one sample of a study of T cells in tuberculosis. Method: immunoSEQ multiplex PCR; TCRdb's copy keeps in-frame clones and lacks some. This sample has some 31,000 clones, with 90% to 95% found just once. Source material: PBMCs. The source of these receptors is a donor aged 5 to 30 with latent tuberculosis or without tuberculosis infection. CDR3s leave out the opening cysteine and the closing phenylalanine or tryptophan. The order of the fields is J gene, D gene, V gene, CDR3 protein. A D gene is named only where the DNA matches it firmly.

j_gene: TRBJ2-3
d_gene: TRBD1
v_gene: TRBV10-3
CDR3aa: AIGTTGESSDTQY

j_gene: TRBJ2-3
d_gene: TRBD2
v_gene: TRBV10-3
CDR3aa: AISDTLAGGLTDTQY

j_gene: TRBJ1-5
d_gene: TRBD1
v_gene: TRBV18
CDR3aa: ANPSPRPGQGVRGNQPQH

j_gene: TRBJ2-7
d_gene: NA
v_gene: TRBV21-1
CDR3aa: ASSMVQLAGTYEQY

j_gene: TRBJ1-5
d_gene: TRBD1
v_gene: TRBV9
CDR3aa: ASSVQGGNQPQH

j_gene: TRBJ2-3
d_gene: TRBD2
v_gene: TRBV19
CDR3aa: ASRLAGTDTQY

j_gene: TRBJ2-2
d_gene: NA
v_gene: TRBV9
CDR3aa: ASSVSGRDTGELF

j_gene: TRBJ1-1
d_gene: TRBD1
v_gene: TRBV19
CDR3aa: ASSPKDRVRPTNTEAF

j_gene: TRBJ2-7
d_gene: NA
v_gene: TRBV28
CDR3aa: ASSRQLLSSYEQY

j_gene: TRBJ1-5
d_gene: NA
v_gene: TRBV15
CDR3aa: ATSIHSYNQPQH

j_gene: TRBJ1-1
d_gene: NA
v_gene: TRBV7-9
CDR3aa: ASSLGGQKTGTEAF

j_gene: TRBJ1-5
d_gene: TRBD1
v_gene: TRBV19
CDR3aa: ASTGGQGAGQPQH

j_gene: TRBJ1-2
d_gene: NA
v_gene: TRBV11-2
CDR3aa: ASSQPREGVYGYT

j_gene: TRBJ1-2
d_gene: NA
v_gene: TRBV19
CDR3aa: ASSMASNYGYT

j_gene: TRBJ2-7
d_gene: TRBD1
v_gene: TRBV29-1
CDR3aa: SVVRRDRVYEQY

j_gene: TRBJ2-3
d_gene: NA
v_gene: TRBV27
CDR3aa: AVRGTDTQY

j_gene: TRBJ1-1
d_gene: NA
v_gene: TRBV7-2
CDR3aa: ASSLTAGVPEAF

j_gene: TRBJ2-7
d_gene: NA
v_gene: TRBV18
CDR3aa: ASSPGTSDEQY

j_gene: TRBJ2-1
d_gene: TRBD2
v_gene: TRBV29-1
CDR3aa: SVEGSGLAGEQF

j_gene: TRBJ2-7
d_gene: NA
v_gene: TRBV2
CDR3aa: ASTGGLDGNSYEQY

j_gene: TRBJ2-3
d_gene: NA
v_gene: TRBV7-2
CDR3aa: ASSKGYGTDTQY

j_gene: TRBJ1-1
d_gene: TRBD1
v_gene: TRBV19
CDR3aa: ASTIDRGNTEAF

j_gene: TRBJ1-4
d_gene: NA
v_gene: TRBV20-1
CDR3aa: SGATNEKLF

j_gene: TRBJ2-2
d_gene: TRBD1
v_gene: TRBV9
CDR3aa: ASSEGATGELF

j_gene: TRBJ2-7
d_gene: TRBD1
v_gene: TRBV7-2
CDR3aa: ASRPGQDPAWVSEQY

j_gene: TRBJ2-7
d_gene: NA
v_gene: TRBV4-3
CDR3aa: ASSQDVLRQAQGYEQY